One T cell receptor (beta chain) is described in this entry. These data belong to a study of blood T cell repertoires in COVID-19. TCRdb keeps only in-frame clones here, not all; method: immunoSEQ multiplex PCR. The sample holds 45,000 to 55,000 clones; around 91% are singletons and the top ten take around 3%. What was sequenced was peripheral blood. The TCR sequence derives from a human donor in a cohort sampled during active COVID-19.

The CDR3 DNA reads as TGTGCCAGCAGCTTAACTAGCGGGAGCTCCTACGAGCAGTACTTC. It yields the protein CASSLTSGSSYEQYF. This chain links TRBV11-3 with TRBJ2-7, with 11 bases fitting TRBD2. Germline V gene data show CDR1 as SGHNT and CDR2 as YENEEA. V was pared by 2 bases and J by 0 bases, with 0 bases of the junction left unmatched. This CDR3 contains 15 residues.